This passage covers 32 T cell receptor beta chains from one sample sequenced in a study of shared clonotypes between healthy human individuals (dated by TCRdb to 2018 to 2020). The method behind the library was the immunoSEQ multiplex PCR assay. The immuneACCESS repertoire file appears here via TCRdb, limited to in-frame rearrangements. These files lack a portion of the clones; in checked studies, under half of the deficit traces to unresolved V genes, and the cause of the others is not known. The sample table holds 2.3 million or so clones, of which approximately 95% were seen once. The top ten hold 0.39% of the sample. The sequencing input was naive CD4+ T cells from PBMCs. The cell subset or site label corresponds to: CD45RA+ positively selected. The receptors originated from a man aged 18 to 29 in good health. Some clones in this sample may be carry-over from other donors' samples.

V is TRBV27 and J is TRBJ2-1; 8 nucleotides agree with TRBD2. Germline V gene data show CDR1 as MNHEY and CDR2 as SMNVEV (reference sequence). The CDR3 sequence is 15 residues long. Trimming at V came to 6 bases and at J to 1 base, leaving 5 bases not matched to a gene. The CDR3 DNA reads as TGTGCCAGCAGCCGAGCGGGAGTGTCCTACAATGAGCAGTTCTTC. It yields the protein CASSRAGVSYNEQFF.

This rearrangement joins TRBV5-6 to TRBJ2-2; TRBD1 aligns across 8 bases. With V trimmed by 0 bases and J by 9 bases, 4 bases remained unmatched. Germline loops: CDR1 SGHDT, CDR2 YYEEEE. This CDR3 contains 14 residues. CDR3 loop: CASSLEGTGRELFF. The CDR3 DNA is TGTGCCAGCAGCTTGGAGGGGACAGGAAGGGAGCTGTTTTTT.

The chain carries TRBV7-9 and TRBJ2-5, with TRBD1 matching over 12 bases. The CDR3 is made up of 15 amino acids. V trimming: 3 bases; J trimming: 5 bases; junction bases outside the gene matches: 4. The germline CDR1 and CDR2 sequences are SEHNR and FQNEAQ (reference sequence). CDR3 coding DNA: TGTGCCAGCAGCTTGGGACAGGGGGCGGGGGAGACCCAGTACTTC. This gives the protein CASSLGQGAGETQYF.

CDR3 amino acids: CASSPRWEGENQPQHF. CDR3 bases: TGTGCCAGCAGCCCACGATGGGAGGGGGAAAATCAGCCCCAGCATTTT. The V gene is TRBV9, the J gene TRBJ1-5; tentative D call: TRBD1 (6 bases). Looked up from germline, CDR1 is SGDLS and CDR2 is YYNGEE. Trimming left V 4 bases short and J 4 bases short, with 18 bases between. This CDR3 is 16 amino acids long.

This chain links TRBV9 with TRBJ2-3; D unclear. CDR1 is SGDLS and CDR2 is YYNGEE in the germline V gene. The CDR3 has 14 amino acids. V was clipped by 4 bases and J by 5 bases, with 14 bases between them. Here the CDR3 reads CASSPSRTEDTQYF. The CDR3 nucleotides read TGTGCCAGCAGCCCCTCGCGGACGGAAGATACGCAGTATTTT. The whole variable domain, remainder taken from reference TRBV9 and TRBJ2-3, is DSGVTQTPKHLITATGQRVTLRCSPRSGDLSVYWYQQSLDQGLQFLIQYYNGEERAKGNILERFSAQQFPDLHSELNLSSLELGDSALYFCASSPSRTEDTQYFGPGTRLTVL.

This clone was seen only once. The chain recombines TRBV9 with TRBJ2-1; D unresolved. V lost 4 bases, J lost 5 bases, and 16 bases lay in between. From germline, CDR1 is SGDLS and CDR2 YYNGEE. The CDR3 has 15 residues. In DNA form, the CDR3 reads TGTGCCAGCAGCACCTCTTTTGGGAACAACAATGAGCAGTTCTTC. Translating gives CASSTSFGNNNEQFF.

The V gene is TRBV6-1, the J gene TRBJ2-3, with D perhaps assigned TRBD1 or TRBD2 (5 bases each). CDR1 is MNHNS, CDR2 SASEGT, per germline. CDR3 length: 13 residues. Trimming pared 4 bases from V and 4 bases from J, leaving 9 bases between. CDR3 sequence reads: CASSARGADTQYF. As DNA, the CDR3 is TGTGCCAGCAGTGCCCGGGGCGCAGATACGCAGTATTTT.

The rearrangement uses TRBV5-1 and TRBJ1-1; D is uncertain. The CDR3 is 15 amino acids. Trimming cost V 4 bases and J 4 bases, with 17 bases left between them. The germline V gene encodes CDR1 SGHRS and CDR2 YFSETQ. CDR3 DNA sequence: TGCGCCAGCAGCCCCCAAGGTCTCAGCGGCACTGAAGCTTTCTTT. Amino acids: CASSPQGLSGTEAFF. Filled out from reference TRBV5-1 and TRBJ1-1, the complete variable domain reads KAGVTQTPRYLIKTRGQQVTLSCSPISGHRSVSWYQQTPGQGLQFLFEYFSETQRNKGNFPGRFSGRQFSNSRSEMNVSTLELGDSALYLCASSPQGLSGTEAFFGQGTRLTVV.

The chain combines TRBV14 with TRBJ2-7; tentative D call: TRBD2 (5 bases). V dropped 1 base and J dropped 5 bases, with 9 bases sitting between them. The CDR3 spans 13 residues. Germline CDR1 is SGHDN and CDR2 is FVKESK. As DNA, the CDR3 is TGTGCCAGCAGCCAAGGGTTGAGGGACGAGCAGTACTTC. It translates to CASSQGLRDEQYF.

This chain joins TRBV5-1 and TRBJ1-2; the D is unclear. Trimming removed 0 bases from V and 7 bases from J, with 7 bases in between. The CDR3 runs 12 residues. The germline V gene has CDR1 SGHRS and CDR2 YFSETQ. CDR3 nucleotide sequence: TGCGCCAGCAGCTTGGGAGACTCTGGCTACACCTTC. Translation: CASSLGDSGYTF.

This chain uses TRBV7-9 with TRBJ1-1; D gene ambiguous. CDR3 length: 12 amino acids. Trimming took off 5 bases at V and 0 bases at J, with 4 bases between the two ends. CDR1 SEHNR and CDR2 FQNEAQ come from the germline V gene (reference sequence). CDR3 sequence reads: CASSQVNTEAFF. CDR3 nucleotide sequence: TGTGCCAGCAGCCAGGTGAACACTGAAGCTTTCTTT.

This clone was picked up a small number of times. The chain employs TRBV2 and TRBJ2-1; D not certain. The length of the CDR3 is 12 residues. Trimming stripped 6 bases from V and 3 bases from J, with 6 bases between. Per the germline V gene, CDR1 is SNHLY and CDR2 is FYNNEI. CDR3 nucleotides: TGTGCCAGCAGCTCAGACTACAATGAGCAGTTCTTC. Protein sequence: CASSSDYNEQFF.

The genes are TRBV19 and TRBJ2-7, with D possibly TRBD1 on 5 matching bases. The V and J ends lost 3 bases and 4 bases respectively, with 13 bases between them. Germline V gene sequence: CDR1 LNHDA, CDR2 SQIVND (reference sequence). The CDR3 extends over 14 amino acids. CDR3 in amino acids: CASSIWGPPYEQYF. CDR3 sequence (DNA): TGTGCCAGTAGTATTTGGGGCCCGCCTTACGAGCAGTACTTC.

The chain recombines TRBV6-4 with TRBJ2-3; 7 bases agree with TRBD2. V trimming: 2 bases; J trimming: 3 bases; junction bases outside the gene matches: 5. The CDR3 loop spans 15 amino acids. Germline CDR1 MRHNA, CDR2 SNTAGT. CDR3 residues: CASSDGSGGTDTQYF. The CDR3 nucleotides are TGTGCCAGCAGTGACGGGTCGGGAGGAACAGATACGCAGTATTTT.

This chain links TRBV6-5 with TRBJ2-7; perhaps TRBD1 as D (6 bases). Germline CDR1 MNHEY, CDR2 SVGAGI. Between the trimmed V and J ends, which lost 4 bases and 6 bases, there was a span of 19 bases. The CDR3 is 15 amino acids. The DNA of the CDR3 is TGTGCCAGCAGTTTCCGAGGGGGAGACCTTTCCGAGCAGTACTTC. Translation: CASSFRGGDLSEQYF.

CDR3 DNA: TGCGCCAGCAGCTTGAATAACAGGGGGTCATCCGGGGAGCTGTTTTTT. It yields the protein CASSLNNRGSSGELFF. The V and J genes are TRBV5-1 and TRBJ2-2; 8 positions match TRBD1. From germline, CDR1 is SGHRS and CDR2 YFSETQ. The CDR3 covers 16 residues. Trimming removed 1 base from V and 6 bases from J; junction bases left unmatched: 8. Full variable domain (missing parts from reference TRBV5-1 and TRBJ2-2): KAGVTQTPRYLIKTRGQQVTLSCSPISGHRSVSWYQQTPGQGLQFLFEYFSETQRNKGNFPGRFSGRQFSNSRSEMNVSTLELGDSALYLCASSLNNRGSSGELFFGEGSRLTVL.

The rearrangement joins TRBV18 to TRBJ1-2; 8 nucleotides align to TRBD1. Germline V gene data show CDR1 as KGHSH and CDR2 as LQKENI. This CDR3 has 15 amino acids. V was pared by 3 bases and J by 3 bases, with 6 bases of the junction left unmatched. In DNA form, the CDR3 reads TGTGCCAGCTCACCTGGACAGGGTAACGACTATGGCTACACCTTC. As protein: CASSPGQGNDYGYTF.

This rearrangement joins TRBV6-6 to TRBJ2-7, with a tentative D call TRBD1 (5 bases). V lost 4 bases, J lost 4 bases, and 11 bases lay in between. The CDR3 runs to 13 residues. The V gene's germline CDR1 is MNHNY and CDR2 SVGAGI (reference sequence). The CDR3 reads CASSSGIEYEQYF. CDR3 nucleotide sequence: TGTGCCAGCAGTTCAGGGATAGAATACGAGCAGTACTTC.

The V call is TRBV7-9, the J call TRBJ1-1; D remains ambiguous. Germline values: CDR1 SEHNR, CDR2 FQNEAQ (reference sequence). V was cut by 2 bases and J by 4 bases, with 14 bases left in between. The CDR3 spans 15 residues. The CDR3 protein is CASSLRRSHPTEAFF. Written as DNA, the CDR3 is TGTGCCAGCAGCTTACGTCGCAGTCACCCCACTGAAGCTTTCTTT.

This rearrangement joins TRBV5-1 to TRBJ2-1, with TRBD1 matching 8 bases. V shed 4 bases, J shed 4 bases, and the junction held 10 bases outside the gene matches. In germline, CDR1 is SGHRS, CDR2 YFSETQ. CDR3 length equals 16 residues. The CDR3 sequence: CASSLRPGQEYNEQFF. DNA of the CDR3: TGCGCCAGCAGCCTCCGTCCGGGACAGGAGTACAATGAGCAGTTCTTC.

This sequence joins TRBV28 and TRBJ2-7, with 7 bases that match TRBD1. Per germline, CDR1 MDHEN and CDR2 SYDVKM. The CDR3 runs to 13 residues. V shed 7 bases and J 2 bases; nucleotides not matched to a gene: 5. CDR3 in DNA: TGTGCCAGCAAGAGACAGGGACCCTACGAGCAGTACTTC. Its translation is CASKRQGPYEQYF.

The gene calls are TRBV5-6 and TRBJ2-2; D is ambiguous. V lost 2 bases, J lost 3 bases, and 5 bases lay in between. This CDR3 spans 13 amino acids. Per the germline V gene, CDR1 is SGHDT and CDR2 is YYEEEE. Here the CDR3 DNA reads TGTGCCAGCAGCTTTTGGGACACCGGGGAGCTGTTTTTT. It encodes CASSFWDTGELFF.

Concerning this clone: This sample also contains other DNA sequences that code for the same CDR3. The rearrangement links TRBV5-1 to TRBJ1-4; D is uncertain. Germline V lookup: CDR1 SGHRS, CDR2 YFSETQ. Between the trimmed V and J ends, which lost 4 bases and 0 bases, there was a span of 7 bases. This CDR3 comprises 14 residues. The CDR3 DNA reads TGCGCCAGCAGCCTCACTGCAACTAATGAAAAACTGTTTTTT. This codes for CASSLTATNEKLFF.

The chain links TRBV11-2 to TRBJ2-6; D call uncertain. The CDR3 runs to 17 residues. Deletions cut 6 bases from V and 1 base from J, with 16 bases between. Germline lookup yields CDR1 SGHAT and CDR2 FQNNGV. CDR3 bases: TGTGCCAGCAGGCGCCCGCTCGGGCCTTCTGGGGCCAACGTCCTGACTTTC. The encoded protein is CASRRPLGPSGANVLTF.

The chain has TRBV4-1 and TRBJ2-1; the match to TRBD2 covers 9 bases. Losses at the gene ends were 0 bases for V and 10 bases for J; bases not matched to a gene: 13. The CDR3 loop spans 17 amino acids. Germline V gene lookup returns CDR1 MGHRA and CDR2 YSYEKL. Here the CDR3 reads CASSQDGAGGVVGEQFF. In DNA, the CDR3 is TGCGCCAGCAGCCAAGATGGGGCGGGAGGGGTAGTGGGGGAGCAGTTCTTC.

The chain is built from TRBV5-1 and TRBJ2-1; 11 bases align to TRBD2. The CDR3 has 15 amino acids. Germline V gene data show CDR1 as SGHRS and CDR2 as YFSETQ. V shed 1 base and J 5 bases; nucleotides not matched to a gene: 2. The CDR3 DNA sequence: TGCGCCAGCAGCTTGACTAGCGGGAGCCACAATGAGCAGTTCTTC. This gives the protein CASSLTSGSHNEQFF.

The chain recombines TRBV6-1 with TRBJ2-3; D might be TRBD1 (5 bases). Germline values: CDR1 MNHNS, CDR2 SASEGT. V was cut by 5 bases and J by 4 bases, with 16 bases left in between. The CDR3 totals 15 residues. DNA for the CDR3: TGTGCCAGCAGTATCAGGACACCCAGCGCAGATACGCAGTATTTT. This gives the protein CASSIRTPSADTQYF.

CDR3 region: CASSEDRRRHTEAFF. The CDR3 DNA reads TGTGCCAGCAGTGAAGACCGAAGGAGACACACTGAAGCTTTCTTT. The chain links TRBV6-1 to TRBJ1-1, with D unclear. The CDR3 has 15 amino acids. Trimming left V 1 base short and J 3 bases short, with 12 bases between. Germline V gives CDR1 MNHNS, CDR2 SASEGT.

CDR3 DNA: TGTGCCAGCAGTTACACCGACCCCAAGAAAGGTTCACCCCTCCACTTT. The encoded protein is CASSYTDPKKGSPLHF. This chain joins TRBV6-5 and TRBJ1-6; D ambiguous. The CDR3 extends over 16 amino acids. Germline V gene lookup returns CDR1 MNHEY and CDR2 SVGAGI. V dropped 2 bases and J dropped 9 bases, with 17 bases sitting between them.

This chain joins TRBV20-1 and TRBJ2-7; TRBD1 might be the D (6 bases). Trimming took 6 bases from V and 12 from J, leaving 15 bases between them. The germline CDR1 and CDR2 sequences are DFQATT and SNEGSKA (reference sequence). The CDR3 runs to 10 residues. CDR3 protein: CSAIGTNPYF. The CDR3 bases are TGCAGTGCGATCGGGACAAATCCGTACTTC.

The DNA for the CDR3 is TGTGCCAGCAGCATCGTAGGAGGGCCCCAGCATTTT. Encoded protein: CASSIVGGPQHF. The chain is built from TRBV5-6 and TRBJ1-5; D is unclear. The CDR3 contains 12 residues. Trimming cost V 4 bases and J 9 bases, with 11 bases left between them. Germline V lookup: CDR1 SGHDT, CDR2 YYEEEE.

This clone occurred once. The V and J genes are TRBV28 and TRBJ1-5; 11 bases line up with TRBD1. V lost 4 bases and J lost 6; bases outside the gene matches: 17. Germline V CDR1 and CDR2: MDHEN, SYDVKM. This CDR3 spans 19 amino acids. CDR3 protein: CASSSTGTGGSGRFQPQHF. Written as DNA, the CDR3 is TGTGCCAGCAGTTCGACCGGGACAGGGGGATCAGGGAGATTTCAGCCCCAGCATTTT.